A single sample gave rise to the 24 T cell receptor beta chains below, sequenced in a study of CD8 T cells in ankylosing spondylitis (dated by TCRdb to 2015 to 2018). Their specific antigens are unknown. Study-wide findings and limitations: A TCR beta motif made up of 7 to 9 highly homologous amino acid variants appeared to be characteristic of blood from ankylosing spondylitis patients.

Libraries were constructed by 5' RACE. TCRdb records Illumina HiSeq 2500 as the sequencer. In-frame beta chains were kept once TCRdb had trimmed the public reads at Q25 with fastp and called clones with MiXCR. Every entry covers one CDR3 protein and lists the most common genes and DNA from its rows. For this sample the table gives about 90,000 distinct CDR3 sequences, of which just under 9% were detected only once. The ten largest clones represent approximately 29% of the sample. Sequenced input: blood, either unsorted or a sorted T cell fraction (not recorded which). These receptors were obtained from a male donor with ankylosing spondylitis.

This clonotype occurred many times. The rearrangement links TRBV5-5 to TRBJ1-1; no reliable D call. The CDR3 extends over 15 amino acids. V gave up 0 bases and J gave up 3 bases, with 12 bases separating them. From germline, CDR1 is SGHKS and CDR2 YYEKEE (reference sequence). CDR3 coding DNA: TGTGCCAGCAGCTTGGGGTTAGTAGTAGACACTGAAGCTTTCTTT. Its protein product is CASSLGLVVDTEAFF.

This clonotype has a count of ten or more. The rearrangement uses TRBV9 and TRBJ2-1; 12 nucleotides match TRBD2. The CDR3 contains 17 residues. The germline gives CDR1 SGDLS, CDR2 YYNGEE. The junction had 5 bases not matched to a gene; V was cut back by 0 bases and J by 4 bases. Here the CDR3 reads CASSVEGTSGYYNEQFF. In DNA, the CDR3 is TGTGCCAGCAGCGTAGAAGGGACTAGCGGGTATTACAATGAGCAGTTCTTC.

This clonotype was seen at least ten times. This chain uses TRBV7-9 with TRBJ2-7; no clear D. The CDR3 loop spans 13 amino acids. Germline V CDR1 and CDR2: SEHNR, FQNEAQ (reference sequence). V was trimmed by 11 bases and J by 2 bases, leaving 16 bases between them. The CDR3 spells CAGVTEITYEQYF. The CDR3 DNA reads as TGTGCCGGAGTAACAGAAATCACCTACGAGCAGTACTTC.

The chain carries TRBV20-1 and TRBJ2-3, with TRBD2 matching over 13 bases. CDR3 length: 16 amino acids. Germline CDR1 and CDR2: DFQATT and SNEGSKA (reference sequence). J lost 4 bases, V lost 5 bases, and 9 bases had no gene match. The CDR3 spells CSAPYTSGRAPDTQYF. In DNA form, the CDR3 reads TGCAGTGCTCCATACACTAGCGGGAGGGCCCCAGATACGCAGTATTTT.

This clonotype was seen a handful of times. CDR3 sequence (DNA): TGTGCCAGCAGTGAACGAAGTGACACTGAAGCTTTCTTT. Translation: CASSERSDTEAFF. This chain uses TRBV25-1 with TRBJ1-1; D remains unclear. Germline V gene lookup returns CDR1 MGHDK and CDR2 SYGVNS. The length of the CDR3 is 13 residues. V dropped 2 bases and J dropped 3 bases, with 7 bases sitting between them.

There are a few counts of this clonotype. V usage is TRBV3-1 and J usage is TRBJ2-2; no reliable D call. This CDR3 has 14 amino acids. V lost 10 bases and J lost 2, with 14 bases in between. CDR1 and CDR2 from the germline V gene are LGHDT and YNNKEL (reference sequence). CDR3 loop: CATTLDRNTGELFF. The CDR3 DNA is TGTGCCACCACCCTGGATCGAAACACCGGGGAGCTGTTTTTT.

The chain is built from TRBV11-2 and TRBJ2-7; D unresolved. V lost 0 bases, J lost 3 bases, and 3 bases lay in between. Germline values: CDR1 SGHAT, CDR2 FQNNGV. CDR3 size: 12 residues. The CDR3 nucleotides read TGTGCCAGCAGCTTAGATCGCTACGAGCAGTACTTC. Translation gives CASSLDRYEQYF.

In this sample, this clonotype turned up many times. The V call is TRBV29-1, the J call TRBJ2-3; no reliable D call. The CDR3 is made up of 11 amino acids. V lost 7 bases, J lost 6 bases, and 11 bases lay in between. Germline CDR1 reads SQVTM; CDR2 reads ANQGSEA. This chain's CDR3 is CSAYQWDTQYF. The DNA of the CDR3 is TGCAGCGCCTACCAGTGGGATACGCAGTATTTT.

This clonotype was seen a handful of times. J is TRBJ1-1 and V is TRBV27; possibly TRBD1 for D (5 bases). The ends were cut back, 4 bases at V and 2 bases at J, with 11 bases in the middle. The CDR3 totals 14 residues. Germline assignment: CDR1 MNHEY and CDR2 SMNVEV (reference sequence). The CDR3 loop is CASSYFGGNTEAFF. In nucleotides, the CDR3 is TGTGCCAGCAGTTACTTCGGGGGTAACACTGAAGCTTTCTTT.

In nucleotides, the CDR3 is TGTGCCAGCAGCTTACCTGGGGAAGATGAGCAGTTCTTC. It is translated as CASSLPGEDEQFF. This rearrangement joins TRBV7-9 to TRBJ2-1; D uncertain. Germline V gene data show CDR1 as SEHNR and CDR2 as FQNEAQ (reference sequence). V was shortened by 2 bases and J by 8 bases, with 10 bases between the two germline ends. This CDR3 comprises 13 residues. Full variable domain (remainder filled in from reference TRBV7-9 and TRBJ2-1): DTGVSQNPRHKITKRGQNVTFRCDPISEHNRLYWYRQTLGQGPEFLTYFQNEAQLEKSRLLSDRFSAERPKGSFSTLEIQRTEQGDSAMYLCASSLPGEDEQFFGPGTRLTVL.

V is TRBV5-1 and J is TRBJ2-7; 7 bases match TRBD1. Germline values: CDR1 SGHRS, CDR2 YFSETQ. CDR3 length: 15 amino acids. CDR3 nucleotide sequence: TGCGCCAGCAGCTTGGGACAGGGAACATCCTGCGAGCAGTACGTC. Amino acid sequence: CASSLGQGTSCEQYV.

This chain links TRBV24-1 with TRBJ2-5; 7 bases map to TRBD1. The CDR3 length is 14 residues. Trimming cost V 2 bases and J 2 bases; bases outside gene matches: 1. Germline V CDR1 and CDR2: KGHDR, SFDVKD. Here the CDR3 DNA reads TGTGCCACCAGTGATTGGACAGGACAAGAGACCCAGTACTTC. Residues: CATSDWTGQETQYF.

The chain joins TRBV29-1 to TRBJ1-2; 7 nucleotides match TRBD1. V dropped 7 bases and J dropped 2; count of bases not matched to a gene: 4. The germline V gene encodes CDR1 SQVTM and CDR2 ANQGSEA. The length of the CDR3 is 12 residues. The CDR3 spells CSAGTANYGYTF. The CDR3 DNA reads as TGCAGCGCTGGGACAGCCAACTATGGCTACACCTTC.

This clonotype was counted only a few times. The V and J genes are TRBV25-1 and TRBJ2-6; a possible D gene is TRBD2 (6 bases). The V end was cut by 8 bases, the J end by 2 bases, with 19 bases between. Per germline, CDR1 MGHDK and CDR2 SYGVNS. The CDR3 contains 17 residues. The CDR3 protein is CASGPTGSLAGANVLTF. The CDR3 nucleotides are TGTGCCAGCGGTCCAACCGGGAGTCTTGCTGGGGCCAACGTCCTGACTTTC.

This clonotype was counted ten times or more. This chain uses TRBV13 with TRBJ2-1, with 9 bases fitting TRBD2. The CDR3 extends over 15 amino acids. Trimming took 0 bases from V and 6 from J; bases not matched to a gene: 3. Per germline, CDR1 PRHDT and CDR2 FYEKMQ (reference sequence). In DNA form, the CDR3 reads TGTGCCAGCAGCTTAGGGGGACTAGCTTCCAATGAGCAGTTCTTC. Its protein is CASSLGGLASNEQFF.

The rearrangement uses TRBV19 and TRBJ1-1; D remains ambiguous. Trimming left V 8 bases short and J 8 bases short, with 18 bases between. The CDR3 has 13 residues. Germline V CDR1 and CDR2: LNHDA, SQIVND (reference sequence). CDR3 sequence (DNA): TGTGCCAGTGGCCCCGGCCTACCCCCCGAAGCTTTCTTT. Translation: CASGPGLPPEAFF.

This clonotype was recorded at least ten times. CDR3 region: CASITSGSRYNEQFF. The CDR3 region has the DNA TGTGCCAGCATCACTAGCGGGAGTAGGTACAATGAGCAGTTCTTC. The chain joins TRBV7-8 to TRBJ2-1; TRBD2 matches 11 bases. This CDR3 is built from 15 residues. V shed 7 bases, J shed 4 bases, and the junction held 6 bases outside the gene matches. Germline assignment: CDR1 SGHVS and CDR2 FQNEAQ.

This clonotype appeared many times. CDR3 in amino acids: CASSLAKGPEAFF. DNA for the CDR3: TGTGCCAGCAGCTTAGCGAAGGGCCCTGAAGCTTTCTTT. This sequence joins TRBV7-9 and TRBJ1-1; no reliable D call. The CDR3 runs to 13 residues. V was cut by 0 bases and J by 6 bases, with 8 bases left in between. The germline V gene has CDR1 SEHNR and CDR2 FQNEAQ (reference sequence).

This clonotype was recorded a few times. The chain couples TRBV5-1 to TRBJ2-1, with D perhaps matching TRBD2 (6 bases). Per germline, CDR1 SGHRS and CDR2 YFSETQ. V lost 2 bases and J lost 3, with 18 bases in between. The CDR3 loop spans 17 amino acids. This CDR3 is CASSFPISGEDYNEQFF. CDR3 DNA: TGCGCCAGCAGCTTCCCCATTAGCGGAGAAGACTACAATGAGCAGTTCTTC. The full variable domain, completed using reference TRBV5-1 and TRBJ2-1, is KAGVTQTPRYLIKTRGQQVTLSCSPISGHRSVSWYQQTPGQGLQFLFEYFSETQRNKGNFPGRFSGRQFSNSRSEMNVSTLELGDSALYLCASSFPISGEDYNEQFFGPGTRLTVL.

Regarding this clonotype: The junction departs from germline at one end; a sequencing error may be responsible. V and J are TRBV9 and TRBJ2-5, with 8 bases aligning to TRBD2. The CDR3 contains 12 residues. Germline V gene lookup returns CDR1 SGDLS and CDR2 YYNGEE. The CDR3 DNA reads TGTGCCAGCAGCCCGGGGGGGGACTGGCTGAGCTTC. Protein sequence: CASSPGGDWLSF. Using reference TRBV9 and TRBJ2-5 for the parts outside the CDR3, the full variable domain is DSGVTQTPKHLITATGQRVTLRCSPRSGDLSVYWYQQSLDQGLQFLIQYYNGEERAKGNILERFSAQQFPDLHSELNLSSLELGDSALYFCASSPGGDWLSFGPGTRLLVL.

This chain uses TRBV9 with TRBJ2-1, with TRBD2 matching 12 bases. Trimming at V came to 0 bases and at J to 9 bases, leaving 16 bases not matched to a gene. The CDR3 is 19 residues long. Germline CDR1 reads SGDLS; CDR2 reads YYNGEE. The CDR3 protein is CASSVGGDTLAGGVIEQFF. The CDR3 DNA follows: TGTGCCAGCAGCGTAGGAGGGGACACACTAGCGGGAGGCGTGATTGAGCAGTTCTTC.

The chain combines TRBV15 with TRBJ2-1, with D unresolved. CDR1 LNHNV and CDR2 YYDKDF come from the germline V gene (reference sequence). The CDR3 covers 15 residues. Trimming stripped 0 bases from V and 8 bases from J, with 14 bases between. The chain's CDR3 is CATSRDRRPGDEQFF. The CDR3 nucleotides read TGTGCCACCAGCAGAGACAGACGGCCGGGCGATGAGCAGTTCTTC.

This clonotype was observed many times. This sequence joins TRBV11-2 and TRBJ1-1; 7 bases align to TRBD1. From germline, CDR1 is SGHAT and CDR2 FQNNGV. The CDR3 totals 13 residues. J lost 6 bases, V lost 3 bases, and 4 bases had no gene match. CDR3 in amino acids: CASSFNRGPEAFF. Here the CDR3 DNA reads TGTGCCAGCAGCTTTAACAGGGGCCCTGAAGCTTTCTTT.

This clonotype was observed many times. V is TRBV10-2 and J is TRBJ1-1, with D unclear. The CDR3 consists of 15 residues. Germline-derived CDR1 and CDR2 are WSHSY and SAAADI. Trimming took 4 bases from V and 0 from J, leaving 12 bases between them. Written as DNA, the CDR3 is TGCGCCAGCAGTGCCCTCCGGGATGTGAACACTGAAGCTTTCTTT. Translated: CASSALRDVNTEAFF.